The 15 T cell receptor beta chains in this list originate from one sample, sequenced in a study of identical twins. MiXCR, applied by TCRdb to the 5' RACE reads, yields one record per CDR3 protein. The repertoire holds about 900,000 distinct CDR3 sequences, with over 9% as singletons. In addition, the sample was reused for a study of yellow fever vaccine responses in identical twins.

Input material: PBMCs. These receptors came from a woman under 30 in good health.

The table lists this clonotype with a few counts. The chain couples TRBV11-2 to TRBJ2-3; D might be TRBD1 or TRBD2, each matching 5 bases. With 5 bases removed from V and 2 bases from J, the gap between germline ends came to 14 bases. The CDR3 contains 15 residues. Looked up from germline, CDR1 is SGHAT and CDR2 is FQNNGV. CDR3 in DNA: TGTGCCAGCAGCAAGGGACCGCAATTCACAGATACGCAGTATTTT. Protein: CASSKGPQFTDTQYF.

The chain is built from TRBV5-6 and TRBJ2-7; 7 nucleotides match TRBD1. This CDR3 contains 15 residues. The germline V gene encodes CDR1 SGHDT and CDR2 YYEEEE. The V and J ends lost 0 bases and 2 bases, in that order; junction bases with no gene match: 5. The CDR3 DNA reads TGTGCCAGCAGCTTGGGACAGGGTTCTGCCTACGAGCAGTACGTC. Its translation: CASSLGQGSAYEQYV.

This clonotype was seen a few times. V usage is TRBV5-1 and J usage is TRBJ1-2; D possibly corresponds to TRBD1 (6 bases). Trimming removed 5 bases at V and 3 bases at J, with 14 bases between. The CDR3 consists of 14 residues. Germline V gives CDR1 SGHRS, CDR2 YFSETQ. The chain's CDR3 is CASSLQGFDYGYTF. CDR3 DNA: TGCGCCAGCAGTCTACAGGGTTTCGACTATGGCTACACCTTC.

There are a few counts of this clonotype. The genes are TRBV15 and TRBJ2-2; weak D call: TRBD1 (5 bases). In germline, CDR1 is LNHNV, CDR2 YYDKDF (reference sequence). The CDR3 has 16 residues. Trimming cost V 1 base and J 4 bases, with 13 bases left between them. The CDR3 DNA follows: TGTGCCACCAGCAGAGTTGGCGACAGACCCACCGGGGAGCTGTTTTTT. It yields the protein CATSRVGDRPTGELFF.

This clonotype was found once. The chain couples TRBV20-1 to TRBJ2-1, with TRBD2 matching 8 bases. The CDR3 spans 13 residues. The V gene's germline CDR1 is DFQATT and CDR2 SNEGSKA (reference sequence). The CDR3 here is CSSERGPTNEQFF. In DNA, the CDR3 is TGCAGCTCTGAGCGGGGGCCAACCAATGAGCAGTTCTTC.

This clonotype was seen more than once but under ten times. V usage is TRBV3-1 and J usage is TRBJ2-3, with 12 bases fitting TRBD2. Unmatched junction bases numbered 10, after V lost 0 bases and J lost 6 bases. This CDR3 is 18 amino acids long. Germline V lookup: CDR1 LGHDT, CDR2 YNNKEL (reference sequence). The CDR3 spells CASSQDRLAGVPPDTQYF. Written as DNA, the CDR3 is TGTGCCAGCAGCCAAGATAGACTAGCGGGAGTGCCTCCGGATACGCAGTATTTT.

This clonotype has more than one count but fewer than ten. J is TRBJ2-6 and V is TRBV27, with unresolved D. Germline-derived CDR1 and CDR2 are MNHEY and SMNVEV (reference sequence). Deletions cut 4 bases from V and 0 bases from J, with 7 bases between. This CDR3 is built from 15 residues. In DNA, the CDR3 is TGTGCCAGCAGTTATATACGCTCTGGGGCCAACGTCCTGACTTTC. Translated, it gives CASSYIRSGANVLTF.

V is TRBV3-1 and J is TRBJ2-3, with D possibly TRBD1 on 6 matching bases. Trimming took 3 bases from V and 2 from J, leaving 15 bases between them. The CDR3 has 16 residues. The germline CDR1 and CDR2 sequences are LGHDT and YNNKEL (reference sequence). CDR3 amino acids: CASSHERTVYTDTQYF. The CDR3 nucleotides are TGTGCCAGCAGCCACGAAAGGACAGTCTACACAGATACGCAGTATTTT.

To note about this clonotype: Just one base apart from a much larger clone, this may be a read error. V usage is TRBV20-1 and J usage is TRBJ1-1, with 9 nucleotides matching TRBD1. This CDR3 is 13 amino acids long. Germline V gene lookup returns CDR1 DFQATT and CDR2 SNEGSKA (reference sequence). V dropped 2 bases and J dropped 3; count of bases not matched to a gene: 1. The CDR3 protein is CSARRTGDTEAFF. CDR3 bases: TGCAGTGCTAGACGGACAGGGGACACTGAAGCTTTCTTT.

This clonotype was observed a handful of times. The CDR3 spells CASASPNQIYNEQFF. CDR3 coding DNA: TGTGCCAGTGCGAGCCCTAACCAAATTTACAATGAGCAGTTCTTC. This chain joins TRBV2 and TRBJ2-1, with D unresolved. V was clipped by 9 bases and J by 4 bases, with 19 bases between them. The CDR3 has 15 residues. Per germline, CDR1 SNHLY and CDR2 FYNNEI.

This clonotype was observed a handful of times. The rearrangement links TRBV10-3 to TRBJ2-3; 10 bases match TRBD2. The CDR3 spans 13 residues. J lost 9 bases, V lost 10 bases, and 10 bases had no gene match. Germline assignment: CDR1 ENHRY and CDR2 SYGVKD. The CDR3 reads CATQNIAGGTQYF. Here the CDR3 DNA reads TGTGCCACCCAAAATATAGCGGGAGGCACGCAGTATTTT.

V is TRBV20-1 and J is TRBJ2-1, with TRBD1 matching 9 bases. The germline V gene has CDR1 DFQATT and CDR2 SNEGSKA (reference sequence). The CDR3 is 15 residues long. This CDR3 is CRWLGTGSSYNEQFF. The DNA for the CDR3 is TGCAGATGGCTGGGGACAGGGAGCTCCTACAATGAGCAGTTCTTC.

The sample holds many counts of this clonotype. The chain links TRBV12-3 or TRBV12-4 to TRBJ1-1; D perhaps matches TRBD1 (6 bases). The CDR3 loop spans 15 amino acids. V shed 6 bases and J shed 2 bases, with 16 bases lying between them. The CDR3 coding sequence is TGTGCCAGCAGACCGAGACAGGCATTAAACACTGAAGCTTTCTTT. This encodes CASRPRQALNTEAFF.

The table lists this clonotype with a few counts. V usage is TRBV10-3 and J usage is TRBJ2-7, with 7 bases lining up with TRBD2. The CDR3 is 13 residues long. Trimming removed 4 bases from V and 5 bases from J; junction bases left unmatched: 5. Germline CDR1 ENHRY, CDR2 SYGVKD. CDR3 in amino acids: CAISAGLKDEQYF. The CDR3 region has the DNA TGTGCCATCAGTGCGGGACTAAAGGACGAGCAGTACTTC.

The rearrangement links TRBV13 to TRBJ2-3; D might be TRBD1 or TRBD2, each matching 5 bases. Trimming took off 0 bases at V and 6 bases at J, with 10 bases between the two ends. This CDR3 has 14 residues. CDR1 PRHDT and CDR2 FYEKMQ come from the germline V gene (reference sequence). CDR3 protein: CASSLGHGADTQYF. CDR3 coding DNA: TGTGCCAGCAGCTTAGGCCACGGGGCGGATACGCAGTATTTT.